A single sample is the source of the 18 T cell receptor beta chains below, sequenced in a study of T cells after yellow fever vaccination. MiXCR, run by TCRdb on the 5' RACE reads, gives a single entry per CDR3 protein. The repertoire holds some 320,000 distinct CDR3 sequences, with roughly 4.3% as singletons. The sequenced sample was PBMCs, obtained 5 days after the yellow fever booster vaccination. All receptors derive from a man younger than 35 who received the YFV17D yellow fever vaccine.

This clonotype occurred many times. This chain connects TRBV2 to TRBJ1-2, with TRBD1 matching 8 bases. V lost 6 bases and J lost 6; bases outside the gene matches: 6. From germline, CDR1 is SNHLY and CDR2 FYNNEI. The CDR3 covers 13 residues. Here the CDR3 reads CASRADRGHGYTF. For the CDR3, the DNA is TGTGCCAGCAGAGCCGACAGGGGTCATGGCTACACCTTC.

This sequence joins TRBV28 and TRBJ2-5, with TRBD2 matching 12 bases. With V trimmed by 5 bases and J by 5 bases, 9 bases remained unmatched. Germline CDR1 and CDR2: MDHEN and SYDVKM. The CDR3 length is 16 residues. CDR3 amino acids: CASSDTSGGSGETQYF. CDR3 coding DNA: TGTGCCAGCAGTGATACTAGCGGGGGGTCCGGGGAGACCCAGTACTTC.

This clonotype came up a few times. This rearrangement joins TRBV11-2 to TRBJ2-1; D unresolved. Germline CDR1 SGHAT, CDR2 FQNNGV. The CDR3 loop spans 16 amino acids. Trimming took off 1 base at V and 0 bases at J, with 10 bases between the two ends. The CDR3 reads CASSLARRSSYNEQFF. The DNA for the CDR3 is TGTGCCAGCAGCTTAGCCAGAAGAAGCTCCTACAATGAGCAGTTCTTC.

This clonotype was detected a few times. The CDR3, as DNA: TGTGCCAGCAGCAGAGGGAATACGCAGTATTTT. This encodes CASSRGNTQYF. The chain couples TRBV12-3 or TRBV12-4 to TRBJ2-3; TRBD2 might be the D (5 bases). The germline V and J ends were trimmed by 6 bases and 7 bases, with 8 bases remaining between them. The length of the CDR3 is 11 residues.

The CDR3 DNA is TGTGCCGTAGGGGGGGTCTCCTATAATTCACCCCTCCACTTT. This translates into CAVGGVSYNSPLHF. The V call is TRBV7-2, the J call TRBJ1-6; D is perhaps TRBD1 (6 bases). CDR3 length: 14 amino acids. V was shortened by 11 bases and J by 0 bases, with 11 bases between the two germline ends. Germline CDR1 reads SGHTA; CDR2 reads FQGNSA.

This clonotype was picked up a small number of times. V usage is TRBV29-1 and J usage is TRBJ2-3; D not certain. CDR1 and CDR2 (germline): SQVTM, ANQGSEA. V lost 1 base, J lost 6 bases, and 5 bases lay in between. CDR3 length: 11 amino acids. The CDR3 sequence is CSVEVWDTQYF. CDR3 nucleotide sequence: TGCAGCGTTGAAGTGTGGGATACGCAGTATTTT.

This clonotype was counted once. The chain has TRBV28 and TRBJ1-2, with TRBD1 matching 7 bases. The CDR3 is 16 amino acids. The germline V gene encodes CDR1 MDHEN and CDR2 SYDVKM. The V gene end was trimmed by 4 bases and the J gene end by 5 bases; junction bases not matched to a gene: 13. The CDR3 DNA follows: TGTGCCAGCAGTTCCATGGGGCTAGGGGGCGGGTATGGCTACACCTTC. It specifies CASSSMGLGGGYGYTF.

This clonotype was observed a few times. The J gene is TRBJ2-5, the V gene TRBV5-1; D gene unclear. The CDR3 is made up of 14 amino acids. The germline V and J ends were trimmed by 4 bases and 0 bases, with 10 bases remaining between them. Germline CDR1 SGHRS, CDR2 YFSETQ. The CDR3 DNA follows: TGCGCCAGCAGCGAAGGCAGGCACCAAGAGACCCAGTACTTC. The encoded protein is CASSEGRHQETQYF.

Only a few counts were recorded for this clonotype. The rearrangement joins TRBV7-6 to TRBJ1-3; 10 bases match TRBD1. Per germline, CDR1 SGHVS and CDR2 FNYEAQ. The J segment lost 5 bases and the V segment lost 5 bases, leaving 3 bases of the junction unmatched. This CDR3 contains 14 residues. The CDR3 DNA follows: TGTGCCAGCAGCGACAGGGGGCTTAGAAACACCATATATTTT. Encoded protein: CASSDRGLRNTIYF.

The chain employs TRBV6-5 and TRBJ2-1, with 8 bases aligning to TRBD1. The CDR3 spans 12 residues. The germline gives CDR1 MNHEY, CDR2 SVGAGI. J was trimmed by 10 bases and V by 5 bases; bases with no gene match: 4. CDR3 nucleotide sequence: TGTGCCAGCAGTACAGGGGGGTGGGAGCAGTTCTTC. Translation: CASSTGGWEQFF.

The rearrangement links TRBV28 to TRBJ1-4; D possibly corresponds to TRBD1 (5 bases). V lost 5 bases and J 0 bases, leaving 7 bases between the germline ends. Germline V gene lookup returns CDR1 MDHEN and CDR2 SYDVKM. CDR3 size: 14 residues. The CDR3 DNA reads TGTGCCAGCAGTCCAGGGTCAACTAATGAAAAACTGTTTTTT. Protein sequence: CASSPGSTNEKLFF.

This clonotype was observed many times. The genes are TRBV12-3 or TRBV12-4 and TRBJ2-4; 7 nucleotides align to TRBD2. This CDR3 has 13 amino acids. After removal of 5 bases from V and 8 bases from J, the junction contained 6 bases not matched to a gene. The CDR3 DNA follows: TGTGCCAGCAGTCCAGGACTAGTAGACATTCAGTACTTC. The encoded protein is CASSPGLVDIQYF.

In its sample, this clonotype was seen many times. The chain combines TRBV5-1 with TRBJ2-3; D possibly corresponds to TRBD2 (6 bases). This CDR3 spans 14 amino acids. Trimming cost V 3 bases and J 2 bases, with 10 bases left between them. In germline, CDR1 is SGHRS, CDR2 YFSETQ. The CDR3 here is CASSWRDLTDTQYF. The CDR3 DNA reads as TGCGCCAGCAGCTGGCGGGACCTCACAGATACGCAGTATTTT. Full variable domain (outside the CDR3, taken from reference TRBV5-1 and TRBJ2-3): KAGVTQTPRYLIKTRGQQVTLSCSPISGHRSVSWYQQTPGQGLQFLFEYFSETQRNKGNFPGRFSGRQFSNSRSEMNVSTLELGDSALYLCASSWRDLTDTQYFGPGTRLTVL.

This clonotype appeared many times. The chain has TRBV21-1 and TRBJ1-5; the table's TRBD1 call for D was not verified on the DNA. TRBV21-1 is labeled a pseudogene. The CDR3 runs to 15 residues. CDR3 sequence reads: CASSLKGVSNQPQHF. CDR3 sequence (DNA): TGTGCCAGCAGCCTCAAGGGGGTGAGCAATCAGCCCCAGCATTTT.

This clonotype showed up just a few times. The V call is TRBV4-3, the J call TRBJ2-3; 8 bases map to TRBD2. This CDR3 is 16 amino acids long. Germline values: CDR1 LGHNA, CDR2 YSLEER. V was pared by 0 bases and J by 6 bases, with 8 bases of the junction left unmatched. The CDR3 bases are TGCGCCAGCAGCCAAGATAGGGGCGGGGGGCAGGATACGCAGTATTTT. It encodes CASSQDRGGGQDTQYF.

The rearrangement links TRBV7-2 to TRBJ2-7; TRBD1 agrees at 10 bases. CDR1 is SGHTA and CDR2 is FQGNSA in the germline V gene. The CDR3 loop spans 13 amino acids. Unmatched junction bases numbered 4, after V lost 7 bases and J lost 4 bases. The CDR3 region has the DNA TGTGCCAGCAACCGGGACAGGGGATACGAGCAGTACTTC. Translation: CASNRDRGYEQYF.

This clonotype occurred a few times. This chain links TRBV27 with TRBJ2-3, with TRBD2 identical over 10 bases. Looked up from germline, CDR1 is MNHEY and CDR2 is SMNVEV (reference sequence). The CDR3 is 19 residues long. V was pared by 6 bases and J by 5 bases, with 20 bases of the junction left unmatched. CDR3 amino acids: CASSKVPRLGTSALDTQYF. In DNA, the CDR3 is TGTGCCAGCAGCAAAGTCCCCCGCCTAGGGACTAGCGCGTTAGATACGCAGTATTTT.

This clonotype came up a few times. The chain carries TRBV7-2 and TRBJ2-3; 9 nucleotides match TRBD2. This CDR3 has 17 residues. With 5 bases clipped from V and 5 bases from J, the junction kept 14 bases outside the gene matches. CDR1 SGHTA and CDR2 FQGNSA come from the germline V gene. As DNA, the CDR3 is TGTGCCAGCAGCCCAGCCCTAGCGGGGCCTAGGGGAGATACGCAGTATTTT. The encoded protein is CASSPALAGPRGDTQYF.